This T cell receptor (beta chain) was found in a study of spatial heterogeneity in lung cancer. Across the whole study: Alpha-chain sequences were detected in numbers that were consistently lower than beta-chain sequences. On average, each unique TCR and UMI combination appeared more than ten times in raw reads. Study-level points and caveats: Tumor TCRs that were ubiquitous and expanded showed up in blood more at resection than follow-up.

CDR1 SGHAT and CDR2 FQDESV come from the germline V gene (reference sequence). This CDR3 comprises 16 residues. Trimming took off 5 bases at V and 0 bases at J, with 15 bases between the two ends. Noted time point: sample taken at primary tumor resection. Sequencing of whole RNA from tumor, nontumor lung or frozen PBMC involved no sorting. Concerning this clonotype: The antigen is not known.

Individual TCR cDNA molecules each bore their own unique molecular identifier. TCRdb re-derived calls from the 5' RACE reads in MiXCR, one entry per CDR3 protein. The sample has approximately 90,000 distinct CDR3 sequences, roughly 9.5% seen once; the top ten hold about 7.1%. The sequencing used PBMCs, collected at surgery. This receptor was obtained from a male donor with early-stage non-small cell lung cancer. This chain connects TRBV11-1 to TRBJ2-3, with D perhaps TRBD1 or TRBD2 (7 bases each). In DNA, the CDR3 is TGTGCCAGCAGCCGCCGGGGAGGGGGCAGCACAGATACGCAGTATTTT. Protein: CASSRRGGGSTDTQYF.